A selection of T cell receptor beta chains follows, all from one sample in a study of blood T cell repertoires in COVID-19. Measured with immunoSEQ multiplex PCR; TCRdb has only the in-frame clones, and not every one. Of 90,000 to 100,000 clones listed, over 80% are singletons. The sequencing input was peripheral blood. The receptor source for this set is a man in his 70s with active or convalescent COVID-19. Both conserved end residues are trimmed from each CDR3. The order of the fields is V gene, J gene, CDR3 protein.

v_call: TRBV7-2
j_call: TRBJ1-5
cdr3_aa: ASSLVSGRGTGPQH

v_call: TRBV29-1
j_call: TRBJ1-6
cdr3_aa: SAGTSINSPLH

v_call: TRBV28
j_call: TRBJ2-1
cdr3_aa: ASSSGSIYNEQF

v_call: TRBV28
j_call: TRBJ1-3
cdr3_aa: ASSLQGAGNTIY

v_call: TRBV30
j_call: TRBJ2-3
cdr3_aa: AWSAGLAGPTDTQY

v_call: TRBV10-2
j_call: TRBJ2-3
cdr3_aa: ASSGRTSTDTQY

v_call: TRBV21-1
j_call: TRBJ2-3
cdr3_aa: ASSKVGGFTDTQY

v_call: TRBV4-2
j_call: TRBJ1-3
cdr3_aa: ASSQDRRTGTGNTIY

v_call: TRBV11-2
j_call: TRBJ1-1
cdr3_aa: ASSSPLRRNTEAF

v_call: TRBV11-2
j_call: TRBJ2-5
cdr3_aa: ASSLVRETQY

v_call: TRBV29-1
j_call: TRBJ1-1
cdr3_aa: SVLDTEAF

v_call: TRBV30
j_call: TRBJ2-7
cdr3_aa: AWERGGFEQY

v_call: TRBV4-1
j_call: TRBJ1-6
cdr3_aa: ASSPGQGKDSPLH

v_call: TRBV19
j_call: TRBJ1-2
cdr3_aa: ASTGQLFYGYT

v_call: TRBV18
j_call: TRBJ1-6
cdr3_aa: ASSPSGTGSPLH

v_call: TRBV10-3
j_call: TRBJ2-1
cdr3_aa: AITPGLAAYNEQF

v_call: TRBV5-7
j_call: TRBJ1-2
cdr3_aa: ASSPPLRGRYGYT

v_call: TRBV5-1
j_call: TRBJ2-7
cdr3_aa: ASRGTGGSYEQY

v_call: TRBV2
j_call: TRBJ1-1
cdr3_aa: ASVRQGSTEAF

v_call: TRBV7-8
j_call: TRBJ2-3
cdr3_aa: ASSSTGLGVLLAQY

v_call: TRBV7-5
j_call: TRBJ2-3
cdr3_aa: ARSLRPPPQASTDTQY

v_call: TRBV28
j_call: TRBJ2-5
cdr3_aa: ASSSGGGKETQY

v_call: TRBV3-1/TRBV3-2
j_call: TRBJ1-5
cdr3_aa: ASSQGGQSNQPQH